Below are 32 T cell receptor beta chains sequenced from a single sample in a study of blood T cell repertoires in COVID-19 (TCRdb year 2020). The library was generated by the immunoSEQ multiplex PCR assay. TCRdb mirrors the immuneACCESS table, restricted to in-frame sequences. Some clones are absent from its copies; in checked studies, under half trace to an unresolved V gene, and the reason for the others is unknown. This sample gives 45,000 to 65,000 clones in total; roughly four fifths of them show up just once. Around 6.6% of the sample is held by the ten biggest clonotypes. The sample was peripheral blood. Receptor source: a man in his sixties or seventies with active COVID-19.

Relative to its sample, this clone is medium-sized. The V call is TRBV5-1, the J call TRBJ1-3, with 9 bases aligning to TRBD1. This CDR3 has 16 residues. CDR1 and CDR2 (germline): SGHRS, YFSETQ. Trimming removed 4 bases from V and 4 bases from J; junction bases left unmatched: 9. The CDR3 bases are TGCGCCAGCAGCCTTGACGGACAGGGGCAGGGAAACACCATATATTTT. Amino acids: CASSLDGQGQGNTIYF.

This clone was seen only once. V usage is TRBV6-5 and J usage is TRBJ2-1; D might be TRBD2 (5 bases). The CDR3 has 15 amino acids. The V gene lost 6 bases and the J gene lost 0 bases, with 12 bases spanning the gap. From germline, CDR1 is MNHEY and CDR2 SVGAGI. CDR3 residues: CASSLSASSYNEQFF. In DNA form, the CDR3 reads TGTGCCAGCAGCCTTAGCGCGAGCTCCTACAATGAGCAGTTCTTC.

The CDR3 DNA reads as TGTGCCAGCAGCCTCGGACTAGCGAGCTCCTACGAGCAGTACTTC. It specifies CASSLGLASSYEQYF. The chain carries TRBV5-4 and TRBJ2-7; 9 positions agree with TRBD2. This CDR3 comprises 15 residues. Unmatched junction bases numbered 5, after V lost 4 bases and J lost 0 bases. Germline-derived CDR1 and CDR2 are SGHNT and YYREEE (reference sequence).

The V call is TRBV18, the J call TRBJ2-2; tentatively, D is TRBD2 (5 bases). The V end lost 5 bases, the J end lost 6 bases, and 7 bases lay between the germline ends. The CDR3 is 12 amino acids. Germline CDR1 reads KGHSH; CDR2 reads LQKENI. The CDR3 nucleotides are TGTGCCAGCTCAAGGGAGTCCGGGGAGCTGTTTTTT. Translated, it gives CASSRESGELFF.

This clone was seen a handful of times. CDR3 nucleotides: TGTGCCAGCAGGACAGGGGTTTTCATTCACTTT. This translates into CASRTGVFIHF. J is TRBJ1-6 and V is TRBV6-6, with 8 bases identical to TRBD1. Germline CDR1 MNHNY, CDR2 SVGAGI (reference sequence). V shed 6 bases, J shed 19 bases, and the junction held 8 bases outside the gene matches. CDR3 length: 11 residues.

This chain uses TRBV27 with TRBJ2-7; TRBD1 might be the D (7 bases). Germline lookup yields CDR1 MNHEY and CDR2 SMNVEV (reference sequence). Deletions cut 3 bases from V and 2 bases from J, with 17 bases between. The CDR3 extends over 16 amino acids. CDR3 nucleotide sequence: TGTGCCAGCAGTTTTTATTTCCAGGGGGGTACCTACGAGCAGTACTTC. It translates to CASSFYFQGGTYEQYF.

The rearrangement links TRBV2 to TRBJ1-5; weak D call: TRBD1 (5 bases). Deletions cut 5 bases from V and 1 base from J, with 12 bases between. The V gene's germline CDR1 is SNHLY and CDR2 FYNNEI. The CDR3 is 15 residues long. The CDR3 DNA follows: TGTGCCAGCAGTTCTCTCGGGGGAAGCAATCAGCCCCAGCATTTT. Amino acid sequence: CASSSLGGSNQPQHF.

The chain links TRBV9 to TRBJ2-2, with a weak D call TRBD1 (6 bases). CDR3 length equals 15 residues. The V and J ends lost 0 bases and 7 bases respectively, with 13 bases between them. Looked up from germline, CDR1 is SGDLS and CDR2 is YYNGEE. The DNA of the CDR3 is TGTGCCAGCAGCGTAGCCCAGGGGTTCTACGGGGAGCTGTTTTTT. Encoded protein: CASSVAQGFYGELFF. Complete variable domain (other parts from reference TRBV9 and TRBJ2-2): DSGVTQTPKHLITATGQRVTLRCSPRSGDLSVYWYQQSLDQGLQFLIQYYNGEERAKGNILERFSAQQFPDLHSELNLSSLELGDSALYFCASSVAQGFYGELFFGEGSRLTVL.

This CDR3 reads CAISEAGRVEQFF. DNA for the CDR3: TGTGCCATCAGTGAAGCAGGGAGGGTTGAGCAGTTCTTC. V gene TRBV10-3 combines with J gene TRBJ2-1; 7 nucleotides align to TRBD2. CDR3 length equals 13 residues. V was pared by 3 bases and J by 9 bases, with 5 bases of the junction left unmatched. Germline V gene sequence: CDR1 ENHRY, CDR2 SYGVKD.

J is TRBJ1-2 and V is TRBV19; 7 nucleotides line up with TRBD1. CDR3 length: 14 amino acids. Germline loops: CDR1 LNHDA, CDR2 SQIVND (reference sequence). J lost 4 bases, V lost 5 bases, and 7 bases had no gene match. CDR3 region: CASSETGSPYGYTF. For the CDR3, the DNA is TGTGCCAGTAGTGAGACAGGGTCCCCCTATGGCTACACCTTC.

This clone was observed a handful of times. This chain uses TRBV4-3 with TRBJ1-3, with 7 bases that match TRBD1. V was clipped by 2 bases and J by 6 bases; unmatched bases: 7. The CDR3 spans 15 residues. Germline V gene sequence: CDR1 LGHNA, CDR2 YSLEER. The CDR3 loop reads CASSQQTGRQNTIYF. The CDR3 region has the DNA TGCGCCAGCAGCCAACAGACAGGGAGACAAAACACCATATATTTT.

This chain links TRBV6-1 with TRBJ1-3, with TRBD1 identical over 8 bases. The junction had 6 bases not matched to a gene; V was cut back by 3 bases and J by 2 bases. CDR3 length: 16 amino acids. Per the germline V gene, CDR1 is MNHNS and CDR2 is SASEGT. The CDR3 reads CASSDTGQAAGNTIYF. CDR3 coding DNA: TGTGCCAGCAGTGATACGGGACAGGCCGCTGGAAACACCATATATTTT.

The genes are TRBV5-5 and TRBJ1-1, with D possibly matching TRBD1 (6 bases). CDR3 length equals 14 residues. V gave up 0 bases and J gave up 5 bases, with 11 bases separating them. Germline V lookup: CDR1 SGHKS, CDR2 YYEKEE (reference sequence). The CDR3 loop is CASSLGTGWTEAFF. The CDR3 DNA sequence: TGTGCCAGCAGCTTGGGTACAGGGTGGACTGAAGCTTTCTTT.

The V and J genes are TRBV10-3 and TRBJ2-2; D is possibly TRBD2 (5 bases). The CDR3 spans 14 residues. V gave up 6 bases and J gave up 5 bases, with 13 bases separating them. Germline-derived CDR1 and CDR2 are ENHRY and SYGVKD. CDR3 loop: CAISEGEKTGELFF. The CDR3 nucleotides are TGTGCCATCAGCGAGGGAGAAAAGACCGGGGAGCTGTTTTTT.

This chain joins TRBV6-2 or TRBV6-3 and TRBJ2-7, with D maybe TRBD2 (5 bases). CDR1 and CDR2 (germline): MNHEY, SVGEGT. V lost 0 bases, J lost 1 base, and 13 bases lay in between. The CDR3 is made up of 16 amino acids. The CDR3 loop is CASSYSIPGESYEQYF. The DNA for the CDR3 is TGTGCCAGCAGTTACTCGATCCCCGGGGAGTCCTACGAGCAGTACTTC.

This sequence joins TRBV15 and TRBJ2-5; D not resolved. The V end was cut by 2 bases, the J end by 5 bases, with 15 bases between. Germline V CDR1 and CDR2: LNHNV, YYDKDF (reference sequence). CDR3 length: 15 residues. CDR3 in DNA: TGTGCCACCAGCAGATCTAGAAGCCGACGGGAGACCCAGTACTTC. Translated: CATSRSRSRRETQYF.

The J gene is TRBJ1-2, the V gene TRBV5-1; no clear D. CDR3 length: 13 residues. With 3 bases removed from V and 4 bases from J, the gap between germline ends came to 10 bases. CDR1 and CDR2 (germline): SGHRS, YFSETQ. CDR3 bases: TGCGCCAGCAGCTCCGGGGAGGGCTATGGCTACACCTTC. This encodes CASSSGEGYGYTF.

This sequence joins TRBV30 and TRBJ2-7; 11 nucleotides line up with TRBD2. Germline assignment: CDR1 GTSNPN and CDR2 SVGIG (reference sequence). V shed 4 bases and J 0 bases; nucleotides not matched to a gene: 11. CDR3 length: 17 residues. The chain's CDR3 is CAWKVLAGGLSSYEQYF. The DNA of the CDR3 is TGTGCCTGGAAGGTCCTAGCGGGGGGTCTGAGCTCCTACGAGCAGTACTTC.

The chain links TRBV14 to TRBJ1-2; D gene uncertain. Germline values: CDR1 SGHDN, CDR2 FVKESK. This CDR3 region has 15 residues. The ends were cut back, 1 base at V and 4 bases at J, with 13 bases in the middle. Here the CDR3 reads CASSQAGVGGYGYTF. The CDR3 DNA is TGTGCCAGCAGCCAAGCGGGAGTCGGAGGCTATGGCTACACCTTC. The entire variable domain, with the rest obtained from reference TRBV14 and TRBJ1-2, is as follows: EAGVTQFPSHSVIEKGQTVTLRCDPISGHDNLYWYRRVMGKEIKFLLHFVKESKQDESGMPNNRFLAERTGGTYSTLKVQPAELEDSGVYFCASSQAGVGGYGYTFGSGTRLTVV.

The gene calls are TRBV19 and TRBJ1-1; 7 nucleotides align to TRBD1. The germline V gene has CDR1 LNHDA and CDR2 SQIVND (reference sequence). This CDR3 is built from 15 residues. V trimming: 5 bases; J trimming: 1 base; junction bases outside the gene matches: 7. CDR3: CASSPRQGGNTEAFF. The DNA of the CDR3 is TGTGCCAGTAGTCCGAGACAGGGAGGGAACACTGAAGCTTTCTTT.

The chain combines TRBV9 with TRBJ1-1; 12 positions match TRBD1. CDR3 size: 16 residues. Germline CDR1 and CDR2: SGDLS and YYNGEE. With 2 bases clipped from V and 3 bases from J, the junction kept 5 bases outside the gene matches. The CDR3 DNA reads TGTGCCAGCAGCGTTACCGGGACAGGGGGCTACACTGAAGCTTTCTTT. This translates into CASSVTGTGGYTEAFF.

V and J are TRBV14 and TRBJ2-7; possible D gene TRBD1, 5 bases. The germline V gene encodes CDR1 SGHDN and CDR2 FVKESK. The V gene lost 5 bases and the J gene lost 2 bases, with 7 bases spanning the gap. The CDR3 consists of 12 residues. CDR3 region: CASSVRAYEQYF. The CDR3 coding sequence is TGTGCCAGCAGCGTCAGGGCCTACGAGCAGTACTTC.

This chain connects TRBV6-4 to TRBJ1-6; maybe TRBD1 (5 bases). This CDR3 contains 14 residues. Looked up from germline, CDR1 is MRHNA and CDR2 is SNTAGT. V lost 2 bases to trimming and J lost 10 bases, with 12 bases between them. The CDR3 DNA is TGTGCCAGCAGTGACAAAGGGGAAGGATCACCCCTCCACTTT. It codes for CASSDKGEGSPLHF.

The rearrangement uses TRBV7-2 and TRBJ1-5, with a possible D match to TRBD1 (5 bases). The CDR3 runs 15 residues. Trimming left V 1 base short and J 6 bases short, with 13 bases between. In germline, CDR1 is SGHTA, CDR2 FQGNSA. The CDR3 reads CASSLGQTPSQPQHF. As DNA, the CDR3 is TGTGCCAGCAGCTTAGGACAGACCCCTAGTCAGCCCCAGCATTTT.

The chain carries TRBV7-9 and TRBJ2-5, with a tentative D call TRBD2 (7 bases). The CDR3 extends over 15 amino acids. V lost 0 bases, J lost 4 bases, and 12 bases lay in between. In germline, CDR1 is SEHNR, CDR2 FQNEAQ (reference sequence). The DNA of the CDR3 is TGTGCCAGCAGCTTAGCGGGGGGGCCCCTAGAGACCCAGTACTTC. Protein product: CASSLAGGPLETQYF.

This clone has only a few counts. The V gene is TRBV9, the J gene TRBJ2-1, with 8 positions matching TRBD1. Germline CDR1 is SGDLS and CDR2 is YYNGEE. The CDR3 extends over 16 amino acids. V lost 0 bases, J lost 4 bases, and 6 bases stayed unmatched. Written as DNA, the CDR3 is TGTGCCAGCAGCGTAGAAGGGACAGGAGGATACAATGAGCAGTTCTTC. Translated, it gives CASSVEGTGGYNEQFF. The entire variable domain, with the rest obtained from reference TRBV9 and TRBJ2-1, is as follows: DSGVTQTPKHLITATGQRVTLRCSPRSGDLSVYWYQQSLDQGLQFLIQYYNGEERAKGNILERFSAQQFPDLHSELNLSSLELGDSALYFCASSVEGTGGYNEQFFGPGTRLTVL.

This clone was seen a handful of times. V is TRBV4-2 and J is TRBJ2-2, with a tentative D call TRBD1 (6 bases). The CDR3 length is 15 residues. V dropped 1 base and J dropped 0 bases, with 6 bases sitting between them. Germline V gene lookup returns CDR1 LGHNA and CDR2 YNFKEQ. The CDR3, as DNA: TGTGCCAGCAGCCAAGGGACAGCGAACACCGGGGAGCTGTTTTTT. Its protein product is CASSQGTANTGELFF.

The rearrangement joins TRBV5-4 to TRBJ1-1; 8 positions match TRBD1. In germline, CDR1 is SGHNT, CDR2 YYREEE (reference sequence). The CDR3 loop spans 14 amino acids. V was pared by 4 bases and J by 7 bases, with 9 bases of the junction left unmatched. The CDR3 loop reads CASSRTGRTGEAFF. As DNA, the CDR3 is TGTGCCAGCAGCCGGACAGGGAGGACGGGTGAAGCTTTCTTT.

A few counts support this clone. The genes are TRBV19 and TRBJ2-5, with 9 bases lining up with TRBD1. CDR1 is LNHDA, CDR2 SQIVND, per germline (reference sequence). J gave up 3 bases and V 8 bases, and 7 bases lay outside the gene matches. CDR3 length: 14 residues. CDR3 bases: TGTGCCAGTCGATCAGGGACAGGGAAAGAGACCCAGTACTTC. It translates to CASRSGTGKETQYF. Supplemented by reference TRBV19 and TRBJ2-5, the full variable domain reads DGGITQSPKYLFRKEGQNVTLSCEQNLNHDAMYWYRQDPGQGLRLIYYSQIVNDFQKGDIAEGYSVSREKKESFPLTVTSAQKNPTAFYLCASRSGTGKETQYFGPGTRLLVL.

This clone was picked up a small number of times. V gene TRBV27 combines with J gene TRBJ1-2; 8 bases agree with TRBD1. Trimming removed 5 bases from V and 8 bases from J; junction bases left unmatched: 10. The CDR3 runs 14 residues. CDR1 is MNHEY, CDR2 SMNVEV, per germline (reference sequence). For the CDR3, the DNA is TGTGCCAGCAGTCCCGGCAGGACAGGGTACGGCTACACCTTC. As protein: CASSPGRTGYGYTF.

CDR3 in amino acids: CASGPETGPYEQFF. DNA for the CDR3: TGTGCCAGCGGCCCGGAGACAGGGCCCTATGAGCAGTTCTTC. This rearrangement joins TRBV7-2 to TRBJ2-1; 7 nucleotides agree with TRBD1. The CDR3 covers 14 residues. Germline values: CDR1 SGHTA, CDR2 FQGNSA. Unmatched junction bases numbered 12, after V lost 8 bases and J lost 8 bases.

The CDR3 is CASSQPGDTIYF. The CDR3 coding sequence is TGCGCCAGCAGCCAGCCCGGGGACACCATATATTTT. This chain links TRBV4-1 with TRBJ1-3; D remains ambiguous. Trimming removed 3 bases from V and 8 bases from J, with 8 bases in between. The CDR3 covers 12 residues. Germline V gene lookup returns CDR1 MGHRA and CDR2 YSYEKL.